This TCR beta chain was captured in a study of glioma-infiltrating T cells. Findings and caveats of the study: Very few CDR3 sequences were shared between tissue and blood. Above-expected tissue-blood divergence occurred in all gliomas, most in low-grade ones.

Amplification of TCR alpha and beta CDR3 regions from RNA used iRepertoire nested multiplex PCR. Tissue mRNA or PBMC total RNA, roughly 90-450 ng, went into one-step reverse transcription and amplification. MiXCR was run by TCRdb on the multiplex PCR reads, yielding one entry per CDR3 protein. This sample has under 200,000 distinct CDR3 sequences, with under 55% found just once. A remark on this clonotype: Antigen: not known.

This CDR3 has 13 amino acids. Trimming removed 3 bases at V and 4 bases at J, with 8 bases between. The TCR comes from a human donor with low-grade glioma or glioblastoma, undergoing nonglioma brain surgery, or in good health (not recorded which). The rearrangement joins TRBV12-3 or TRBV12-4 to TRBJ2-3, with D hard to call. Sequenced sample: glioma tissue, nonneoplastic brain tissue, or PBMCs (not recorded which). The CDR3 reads CASSLGCSDTQYF. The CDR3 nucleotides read TGTGCCAGCAGTTTGGGGTGTTCAGATACGCAGTATTTT.